This T cell receptor (beta chain) is from a study of identical twins. Study conclusions and caveats: Twin-shared out-of-frame alpha sequences showed excess low generation probability. Because invariant MAIT and iNKT cells could be present, zero-insertion analyses could be partly confounded.

A word on this clonotype: Its target is not known.

Unique molecular identifiers were present on the cDNA, which also gained a universal primer site by template switching. TCRdb passed the 5' RACE reads through MiXCR, listing each CDR3 protein once. The table has hundreds of thousands of distinct CDR3 sequences, approximately 20% seen once; the top ten hold around 0.48%. These same records also appear under a second study, on yellow fever vaccine responses in identical twins.

Sequenced material: CD4+ T cells sorted from blood. This sequence was found in a woman aged 18 to 35 in good health.

This chain's CDR3 is CASSPEDKIGYTF. CDR3 coding DNA: TGTGCCAGCTCACCGGAGGACAAAATTGGCTACACCTTC. The chain links TRBV18 to TRBJ1-2; tentatively, D is TRBD1 (5 bases). Germline values: CDR1 KGHSH, CDR2 LQKENI. Trimming left V 3 bases short and J 7 bases short, with 12 bases between. CDR3 length equals 13 residues.